Sequencing of this TCR beta chain was carried out in a study of blood T cells in healthy people across ages. Samples each yielded at least 6 micrograms of total RNA. V shed 3 bases and J 4 bases; nucleotides not matched to a gene: 8. Germline CDR1 and CDR2: SGHTA and FQGTGA. This CDR3 contains 16 residues. For the second PCR, which ran for about 6 to 11 cycles, a sample-barcoded 5' primer and a J-beta primer mix were used. TCRdb re-analysed the 5' RACE reads in MiXCR, keeping a single row per CDR3 protein. Of around 500,000 distinct CDR3 sequences listed, around half are singletons. Sequencing used blood. The sequence derives from a man aged 80 or over in good health. V gene TRBV7-3 combines with J gene TRBJ2-1, with 8 positions matching TRBD2. CDR3 nucleotides: TGTGCCAGCAGCTTCAACCTAGCGGGTGATTACAATGAGCAGTTCTTC. Amino acids: CASSFNLAGDYNEQFF.